This TCR beta chain was sequenced during a study of blood T cell repertoires in COVID-19. Study-wide background: The origin of the acute and convalescent COVID-19 samples was the United States, Italy and Spain.

In the authors' methods: From reference gene primer amplification, estimates of nucleated cell counts were derived. Some clones are missing from TCRdb's copy, which holds only in-frame ones; the method was immunoSEQ multiplex PCR. V, J and clone size reflect that table, while D and trimming were determined from the DNA. Of some 250,000 clones listed, approximately 86% are singletons. This clone has only one observation. The germline V and J ends were trimmed by 3 bases and 4 bases, with 11 bases remaining between them. CDR1 is SGDLS and CDR2 is YYNGEE in the germline V gene. This CDR3 has 14 residues.

The source of this sequence is a man in his thirties or forties with active or convalescent COVID-19. V gene TRBV9 combines with J gene TRBJ1-3, with D tentatively TRBD1 (5 bases). Sequenced material: peripheral blood. CDR3 nucleotides: TGTGCCAGCAGCGGGGGGGAATTCGGAAACACCATATATTTT. Translating gives CASSGGEFGNTIYF.